This TCR beta chain was identified during a study of T cell responses to AZD1222 COVID-19 vaccine. Regarding this clone: Its antigen is still unknown.

V gave up 4 bases and J gave up 2 bases, with 15 bases separating them. Germline CDR1 KGHSH, CDR2 LQKENI. The CDR3 runs 15 residues. Findings and caveats of the study: Dominant at 160-218 and 743-854, vaccine-associated CD4 TCRs also spanned spike. At baseline, just a handful of AZD1222 recipients tested seropositive. Donors were chiefly white British, with a greater number of females, and clonal diversity was perhaps underestimated.

The assay was immunoSEQ multiplex PCR, and TCRdb's table has in-frame clones only and misses some. This sample has tens of thousands of clones; 88% occur once, and the top ten carry approximately 4.5%. The chain joins TRBV18 to TRBJ2-7; possible D gene TRBD2, 6 bases. This receptor was taken from an adult in good health. This specimen consisted of peripheral blood, obtained on day 0 of MenACWY control vaccination. DNA for the CDR3: TGTGCCAGCTCACTGCCCCTAGCGTCGACCTACGAGCAGTACTTC. The encoded protein is CASSLPLASTYEQYF.